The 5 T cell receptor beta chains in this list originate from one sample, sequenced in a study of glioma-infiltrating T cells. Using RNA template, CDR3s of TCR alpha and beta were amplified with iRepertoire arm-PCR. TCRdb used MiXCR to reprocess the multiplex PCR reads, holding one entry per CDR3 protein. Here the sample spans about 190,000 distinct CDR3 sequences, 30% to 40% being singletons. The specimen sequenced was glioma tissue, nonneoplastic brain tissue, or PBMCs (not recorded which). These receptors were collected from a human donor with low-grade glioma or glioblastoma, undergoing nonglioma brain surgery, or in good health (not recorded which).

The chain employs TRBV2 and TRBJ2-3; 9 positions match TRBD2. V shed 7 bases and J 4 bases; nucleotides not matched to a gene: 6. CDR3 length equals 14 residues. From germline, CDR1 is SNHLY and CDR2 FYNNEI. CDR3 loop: CASTRTSAPDTQYF. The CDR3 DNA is TGTGCCAGCACTCGGACTAGCGCACCAGATACGCAGTATTTT.

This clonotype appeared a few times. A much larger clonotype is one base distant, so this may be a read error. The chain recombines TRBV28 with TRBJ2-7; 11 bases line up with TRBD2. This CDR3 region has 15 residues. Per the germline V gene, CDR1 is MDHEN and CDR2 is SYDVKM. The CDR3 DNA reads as TGTGTCAGCAGGAAACCAGGACTAGCGGGCGTCGAGCAGTACTTC. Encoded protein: CVSRKPGLAGVEQYF. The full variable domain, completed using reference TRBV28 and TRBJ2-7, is DVKVTQSSRYLVKRTGEKVFLECVQDMDHENMFWYRQDPGLGLRLIYFSYDVKMKEKGDIPEGYSVSREKKERFSLILESASTNQTSMYLCVSRKPGLAGVEQYFGPGTRLTVT.

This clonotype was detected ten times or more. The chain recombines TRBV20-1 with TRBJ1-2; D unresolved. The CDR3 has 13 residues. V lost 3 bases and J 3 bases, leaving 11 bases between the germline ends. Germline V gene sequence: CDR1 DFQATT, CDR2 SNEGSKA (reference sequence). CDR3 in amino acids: CSASMVRDYGYTF. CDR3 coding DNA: TGCAGTGCTAGTATGGTCCGGGACTATGGCTACACCTTC.

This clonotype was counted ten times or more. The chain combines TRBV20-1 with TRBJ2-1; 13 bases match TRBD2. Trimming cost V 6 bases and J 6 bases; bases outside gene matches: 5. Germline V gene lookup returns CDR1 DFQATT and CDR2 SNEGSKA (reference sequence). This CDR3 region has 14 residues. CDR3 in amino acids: CSAPGTSGINEQFF. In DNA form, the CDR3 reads TGCAGTGCCCCCGGGACTAGCGGGATCAATGAGCAGTTCTTC.

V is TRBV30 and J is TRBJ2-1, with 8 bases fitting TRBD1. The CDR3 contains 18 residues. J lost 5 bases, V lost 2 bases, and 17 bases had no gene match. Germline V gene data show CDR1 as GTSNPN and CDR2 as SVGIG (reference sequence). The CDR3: CAWSSPGTGRFLDNEQFF. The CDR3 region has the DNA TGTGCCTGGAGTAGTCCCGGGACAGGCCGGTTTTTGGACAATGAGCAGTTCTTC.